These T cell receptor beta chains were read from a single sample in a study of blood T cell repertoires in COVID-19. Method: immunoSEQ multiplex PCR; TCRdb's copy keeps in-frame clones and lacks some. The sample yields about 250,000 clones, 88% seen once. The source material was peripheral blood. These receptors all stem from a man at least 80 years old with acute or convalescent COVID-19. CDR3s include the opening cysteine and the closing phenylalanine or tryptophan. A D gene is named only where the DNA matches it firmly.

D: NA; J: TRBJ2-7; V: TRBV27; CDR3: CASSSPRAGTYEQYF; DNA: TGTGCCAGCAGTTCCCCCCGCGCAGGGACCTACGAGCAGTACTTC
D: NA; J: TRBJ1-4; V: TRBV13; CDR3: CASSLGTLREAGLLGTNEKLFF; DNA: TGTGCCAGCAGCTTAGGGACCCTACGGGAGGCAGGATTACTGGGAACTAATGAAAAACTGTTTTTT
D: TRBD1; J: TRBJ1-3; V: TRBV29-1; CDR3: CSVELDRVGGNTIYF; DNA: TGCAGCGTTGAATTGGACAGGGTTGGTGGAAACACCATATATTTT
D: NA; J: TRBJ1-2; V: TRBV25-1; CDR3: CASSEGQSYGYTF; DNA: TGTGCCAGCAGTGAGGGGCAGAGCTATGGCTACACCTTC
D: NA; J: TRBJ1-5; V: TRBV10-1; CDR3: CAKQRSGNNQPQHF; DNA: TGCGCCAAGCAACGCAGCGGAAACAATCAGCCCCAGCATTTT
D: NA; J: TRBJ1-5; V: TRBV28; CDR3: CASKSDQPQHF; DNA: TGTGCCAGCAAATCGGATCAGCCCCAGCATTTT
D: TRBD1; J: TRBJ1-3; V: TRBV7-2; CDR3: CASSRDSISGNTIYF; DNA: TGTGCCAGCAGCAGGGACAGCATCTCTGGAAACACCATATATTTT
D: TRBD1; J: TRBJ2-7; V: TRBV12-5; CDR3: CASGPTGGGYEQYF; DNA: TGTGCTAGTGGGCCTACAGGGGGCGGTTACGAGCAGTACTTC
D: NA; J: TRBJ1-5; V: TRBV18; CDR3: CASSLTGQADQPQHF; DNA: TGTGCCAGCTCACTCACAGGACAAGCTGATCAGCCCCAGCATTTT
D: TRBD2; J: TRBJ2-3; V: TRBV2; CDR3: CASRRTSGGAADTQYF; DNA: TGTGCCAGCAGAAGGACTAGCGGGGGGGCTGCCGATACGCAGTATTTT
D: TRBD2; J: TRBJ2-1; V: TRBV20-1; CDR3: CSASSQRGGYNEQFF; DNA: TGCAGTGCTAGTTCCCAGCGGGGGGGCTACAATGAGCAGTTCTTC
D: NA; J: TRBJ1-2; V: TRBV28; CDR3: CASSLFGGKIDGYTF; DNA: TGTGCCAGCAGTTTATTCGGGGGTAAGATTGATGGCTACACCTTC
D: TRBD1; J: TRBJ1-6; V: TRBV14; CDR3: CASSQGQGNSPLHF; DNA: TGTGCCAGCAGCCAGGGACAGGGGAATTCACCCCTCCACTTT
D: NA; J: TRBJ2-7; V: TRBV18; CDR3: CASSLDRSSYEQYF; DNA: TGTGCCAGCTCTCTCGACAGGAGCTCCTACGAGCAGTACTTC